The source of this T cell receptor beta chain is a study of cytomegalovirus exposure and HLA in healthy donors. The CDR3 has 15 amino acids. The germline V gene encodes CDR1 MDHEN and CDR2 SYDVKM. Trimming cost V 6 bases and J 8 bases, with 22 bases left between them. Details on this clone: What it binds is unknown.

In the PCR, 60 Vbeta and 13 Jbeta primers were used. TCRdb's table, derived via immunoSEQ multiplex PCR, lists solely in-frame clones and lacks some. The sample has 120,000 or so clones; 75% to 90% are singletons. General study results and limits: The productive fraction for most TCR beta V segments was about 87% or about 30% in an earlier analysis. Cytomegalovirus-associated TCR beta chains were listed, numbering 150 to 200. Prediction of most subjects' HLA-A and HLA-B alleles by TCR beta sequences was reportedly accurate.

Specimen: PBMCs. The receptor's source is a man aged 30-40 years in good health and CMV-seronegative. The rearrangement uses TRBV28 and TRBJ1-2; TRBD1 might be the D (5 bases). This CDR3 is CASSLRRGVMEGYTF. The CDR3 DNA is TGTGCCAGCAGCCTAAGGCGGGGCGTAATGGAGGGCTACACCTTC.